Only one count was recorded for the clone carrying this T cell receptor beta chain. Antigen specificity is unknown. These data originate in a study of cytomegalovirus exposure and HLA in healthy donors. Overall study findings and caveats: Despite most TCR sequences being rare, some public TCRs occurred in many donors. Per a prior analysis, the majority of TCR beta V segments were productive roughly 87% or roughly 30% of the time.

The primer mix had 60 Vbeta and 13 Jbeta primers. Clones were read by immunoSEQ multiplex PCR, and TCRdb kept only the in-frame ones, dropping some. The repertoire holds 200,000 to 250,000 clones, 76% seen once, with approximately 0.63% in the top ten. This TCR was sampled from a man aged 18-30 years in good health and CMV-seronegative. The sequenced sample consisted of PBMCs.

The CDR3 coding sequence is TGTGCCAGCAGCTTAGCCCGAGTTTCAGGGACAGATACGCAGTATTTT. It codes for CASSLARVSGTDTQYF. This chain joins TRBV7-8 and TRBJ2-3; perhaps TRBD1 as D (5 bases). The germline V and J ends were trimmed by 0 bases and 3 bases, with 13 bases remaining between them. CDR3 length: 16 residues. CDR1 and CDR2 (germline): SGHVS, FQNEAQ.